The rows below give T cell receptor beta chains drawn from one sample of a study of blood T cell repertoires in COVID-19. The repertoire was sequenced with immunoSEQ multiplex PCR; TCRdb's copy has only in-frame clones and lacks some. The data hold fewer than 200,000 clones, with roughly 81% observed a single time. The sample consisted of peripheral blood. These receptor sequences come from a woman older than 75 with COVID-19, enrolled during active disease. The CDR3 runs from the conserved cysteine through the conserved F or W. Each record gives: V gene, J gene, CDR3 protein.

v_gene: TRBV2; j_gene: TRBJ1-6; CDR3aa: CASSAAGGNNSPLHF
v_gene: TRBV5-5; j_gene: TRBJ1-1; CDR3aa: CASSGQGGSNTEAFF
v_gene: TRBV4-1; j_gene: TRBJ1-1; CDR3aa: CASSLRGSMSSTEAFF
v_gene: TRBV5-4; j_gene: TRBJ1-6; CDR3aa: CASSLWGDNSPLHF
v_gene: TRBV5-4; j_gene: TRBJ2-7; CDR3aa: CASSLGQGRTYEQYF
v_gene: TRBV5-6; j_gene: TRBJ2-7; CDR3aa: CASSWALYEQYF
v_gene: TRBV27; j_gene: TRBJ2-2; CDR3aa: CASSFSGAANTGELFF
v_gene: TRBV24-1; j_gene: TRBJ2-1; CDR3aa: CATSDLSGEKNEQFF
v_gene: TRBV2; j_gene: TRBJ1-2; CDR3aa: CASSPYSFGYTF
v_gene: TRBV7-9; j_gene: TRBJ1-1; CDR3aa: CASSSVTGNTEAFF
v_gene: TRBV7-2; j_gene: TRBJ2-7; CDR3aa: CASSLEQHSYEQYF
v_gene: TRBV29-1; j_gene: TRBJ2-2; CDR3aa: CSVGSGSGELFF
v_gene: TRBV11-3; j_gene: TRBJ1-2; CDR3aa: CASSLDRQGANGYTF
v_gene: TRBV5-4; j_gene: TRBJ2-5; CDR3aa: CASSLQGIQETQYF
v_gene: TRBV20-1; j_gene: TRBJ1-1; CDR3aa: CSASRGNTEAFF
v_gene: TRBV2; j_gene: TRBJ1-5; CDR3aa: CASRGRQGDQPQHF
v_gene: TRBV11-3; j_gene: TRBJ2-1; CDR3aa: CASSPSRGQVEYNEQFF
v_gene: TRBV19; j_gene: TRBJ2-1; CDR3aa: CASSIDGGGYNEQFF
v_gene: TRBV30; j_gene: TRBJ1-3; CDR3aa: CAWSLRDRGNLAAAGNTIYF
v_gene: TRBV28; j_gene: TRBJ1-3; CDR3aa: CASSLWVKGVGNTIYF